This T cell receptor (beta chain) was sequenced in a study of T cells in Graves' hyperthyroidism and ophthalmopathy. At least ten counts were recorded for this clonotype. V shed 9 bases, J shed 5 bases, and the junction held 6 bases outside the gene matches. The germline V gene has CDR1 KGHDR and CDR2 SFDVKD. There are 13 residues in the CDR3. The TCR beta CDR3 regions underwent amplification using RNA transcripts as the source. The TCR CDR3 was amplified in a first-round RT-PCR using the HTBI primer set. TCRdb re-called the multiplex PCR reads through MiXCR, storing one row per CDR3 protein. This table has fewer than 750,000 distinct CDR3 sequences, 46% appearing once.

The receptor's source is a young woman with Graves' hyperthyroidism. The sample comprised peripheral blood or thyroid tissue (not recorded which). V usage is TRBV24-1 and J usage is TRBJ2-7; 10 bases align to TRBD2. The CDR3 loop is CATASGRVDEQYF. For the CDR3, the DNA is TGTGCCACCGCTAGCGGGAGAGTGGACGAGCAGTACTTC.